This record covers a single T cell receptor beta chain. The data originate from a study of cytomegalovirus exposure and HLA in healthy donors. 13 Jbeta primers and 60 Vbeta primers were used for the PCR. Clones were read by immunoSEQ multiplex PCR, and TCRdb kept only the in-frame ones, dropping some. Its table records about 140,000 clones. The CDR3 length is 17 residues. Germline CDR1 reads KGHSH; CDR2 reads LQKENI. The trim removed 0 bases at V and 0 bases at J, leaving 4 bases unmatched. Material: PBMCs. The sequence was obtained from a young woman in good health and CMV-seronegative. The gene calls are TRBV18 and TRBJ2-2; 7 bases agree with TRBD2. Here the CDR3 reads CASSPPISGTNTGELFF. As DNA, the CDR3 is TGTGCCAGCTCACCACCGATAAGCGGGACGAACACCGGGGAGCTGTTTTTT.